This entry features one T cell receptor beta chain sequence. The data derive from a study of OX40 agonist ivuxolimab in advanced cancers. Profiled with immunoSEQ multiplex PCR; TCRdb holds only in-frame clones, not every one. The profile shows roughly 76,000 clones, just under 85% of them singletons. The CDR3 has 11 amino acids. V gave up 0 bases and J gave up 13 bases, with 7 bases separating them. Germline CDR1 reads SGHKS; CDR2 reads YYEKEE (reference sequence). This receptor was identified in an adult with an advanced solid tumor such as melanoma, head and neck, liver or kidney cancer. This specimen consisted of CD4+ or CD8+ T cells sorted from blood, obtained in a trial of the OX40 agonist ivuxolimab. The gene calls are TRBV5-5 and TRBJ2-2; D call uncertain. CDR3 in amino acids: CASSLELGLFF. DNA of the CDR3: TGTGCCAGCAGCTTGGAGCTTGGGCTGTTTTTT.